One and the same sample provided the 11 T cell receptor beta chains below, sequenced in a study of shared clonotypes between healthy human individuals. Produced via immunoSEQ multiplex PCR; TCRdb's table is partial and in-frame only. The table includes over a million clones, 98% detected once. Material: naive CD4+ T cells sorted from blood. Specified subset: CD45RA+ positively selected. The receptors stem from a man aged 25-45 years in good health.

The rearrangement links TRBV18 to TRBJ2-1; D not certain. The CDR3 totals 13 residues. Trimming took 2 bases from V and 9 from J, leaving 11 bases between them. The germline gives CDR1 KGHSH, CDR2 LQKENI. CDR3 bases: TGTGCCAGCTCACCATTGAACGCCGGTGAGCAGTTCTTC. Translating it yields CASSPLNAGEQFF.

V and J are TRBV7-9 and TRBJ2-7; D uncertain. The CDR3 has 14 residues. Trimming stripped 2 bases from V and 0 bases from J, with 8 bases between. CDR1 and CDR2 (germline): SEHNR, FQNEAQ (reference sequence). This CDR3 reads CASSLNAGSYEQYF. In DNA, the CDR3 is TGTGCCAGCAGCTTAAATGCCGGCTCCTACGAGCAGTACTTC. Using reference TRBV7-9 and TRBJ2-7 for the parts outside the CDR3, the full variable domain is DTGVSQNPRHKITKRGQNVTFRCDPISEHNRLYWYRQTLGQGPEFLTYFQNEAQLEKSRLLSDRFSAERPKGSFSTLEIQRTEQGDSAMYLCASSLNAGSYEQYFGPGTRLTVT.

DNA of the CDR3: TGTGCCAGCAGTGAAGACGACGCTAACCTCTCCTACGAGCAGTACTTC. It is translated as CASSEDDANLSYEQYF. The rearrangement uses TRBV2 and TRBJ2-7; D gene unclear. V gave up 1 base and J gave up 0 bases, with 13 bases separating them. The CDR3 covers 16 residues. The germline V gene has CDR1 SNHLY and CDR2 FYNNEI.

The J gene is TRBJ2-2, the V gene TRBV30; 11 bases align to TRBD2. The germline CDR1 and CDR2 sequences are GTSNPN and SVGIG (reference sequence). The ends lost 0 bases at V and 7 bases at J; junction bases unmatched: 10. This CDR3 has 17 residues. The CDR3 DNA reads as TGTGCCTGGAGTGTACCCGTTGCACTAGCGGGAGTCGGGGAGCTGTTTTTT. It specifies CAWSVPVALAGVGELFF.

The rearrangement joins TRBV7-9 to TRBJ2-2; D might be TRBD2 (6 bases). Germline CDR1 SEHNR, CDR2 FQNEAQ (reference sequence). V was cut by 6 bases and J by 6 bases, with 23 bases left in between. CDR3 size: 17 residues. The CDR3 loop is CASRLPREGTGAGELFF. The CDR3 DNA sequence: TGTGCCAGCAGACTCCCTAGAGAAGGGACGGGGGCCGGGGAGCTGTTTTTT.

The CDR3 DNA reads as TGTGCCAGCAGTTGGGACAGGACTGAAGCTTTCTTT. Translation: CASSWDRTEAFF. The chain joins TRBV6-6 to TRBJ1-1; 8 nucleotides align to TRBD1. CDR1 MNHNY and CDR2 SVGAGI come from the germline V gene (reference sequence). Trimming took 4 bases from V and 5 from J; bases not matched to a gene: 0. The CDR3 is made up of 12 amino acids.

The chain has TRBV25-1 and TRBJ2-1; D uncertain. Trimming removed 0 bases at V and 4 bases at J, with 10 bases between. The CDR3 covers 15 residues. The germline CDR1 and CDR2 sequences are MGHDK and SYGVNS. CDR3 nucleotide sequence: TGTGCCAGCAGTGAATACGCGACACAGTACAATGAGCAGTTCTTC. Protein: CASSEYATQYNEQFF.

The rearrangement links TRBV6-1 to TRBJ1-1; 9 nucleotides agree with TRBD1. The CDR3 spans 14 residues. Trimming took 8 bases from V and 6 from J; bases not matched to a gene: 10. Germline V lookup: CDR1 MNHNS, CDR2 SASEGT. The CDR3 DNA reads as TGTGCCAGCGGTTGGGACAGGGCGCGCGCTGAAGCTTTCTTT. Protein sequence: CASGWDRARAEAFF.

This chain connects TRBV6-5 to TRBJ2-1, with D possibly TRBD2 on 6 matching bases. The V end lost 6 bases, the J end lost 8 bases, and 11 bases lay between the germline ends. Looked up from germline, CDR1 is MNHEY and CDR2 is SVGAGI. This CDR3 is 12 amino acids long. CDR3 DNA: TGTGCCAGCAGCCGACTAGACCATGAGCAGTTCTTC. Encoded protein: CASSRLDHEQFF.

The gene calls are TRBV29-1 and TRBJ2-1; D may be TRBD1 or TRBD2 (6 bases each). Per the germline V gene, CDR1 is SQVTM and CDR2 is ANQGSEA. The CDR3 has 13 amino acids. Between the trimmed V and J ends, which lost 4 bases and 5 bases, there was a span of 12 bases. CDR3 DNA: TGCAGCGTTGGGAGGGGGTCTGACAATGAGCAGTTCTTC. As protein: CSVGRGSDNEQFF.

A word on this clone: The same CDR3 is also encoded by other DNA sequences in this sample. The chain links TRBV5-1 to TRBJ2-7, with 7 bases matching TRBD2. The CDR3 totals 14 residues. CDR1 and CDR2 (germline): SGHRS, YFSETQ. The ends lost 4 bases at V and 1 base at J; junction bases unmatched: 5. Here the CDR3 reads CASSPGGGSYEQYF. The CDR3 DNA follows: TGCGCCAGCAGCCCCGGCGGGGGTTCCTACGAGCAGTACTTC.